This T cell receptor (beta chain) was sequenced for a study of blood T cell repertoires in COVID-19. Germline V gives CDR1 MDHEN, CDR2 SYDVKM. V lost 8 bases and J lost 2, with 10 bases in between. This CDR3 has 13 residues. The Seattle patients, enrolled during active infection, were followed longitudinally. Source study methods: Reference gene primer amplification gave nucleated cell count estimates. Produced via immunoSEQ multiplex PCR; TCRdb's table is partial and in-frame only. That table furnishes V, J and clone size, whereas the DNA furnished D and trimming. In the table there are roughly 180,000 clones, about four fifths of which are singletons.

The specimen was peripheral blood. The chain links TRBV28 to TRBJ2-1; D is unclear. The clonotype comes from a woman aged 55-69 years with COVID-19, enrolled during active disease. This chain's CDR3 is CASVRGPYNEQFF. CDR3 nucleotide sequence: TGTGCCAGCGTCCGCGGCCCCTACAATGAGCAGTTCTTC.